The T cell receptor beta chain under discussion was sequenced for a study of blood T cells in healthy people across ages. Study-level points and caveats: Diversity was higher, and naive CD4+ cells more numerous, in long-lived donors than in aged donors.

Trimming left V 3 bases short and J 4 bases short, with 19 bases between. CDR3 length: 16 residues. Germline lookup yields CDR1 SGHRS and CDR2 YFSETQ. This clonotype has only a few counts. The target antigen is unknown. Primed by a sample-barcoded 5' primer and a J-beta primer mix, a second PCR proceeded for about 6 to 12 cycles. TCRdb processed the 5' RACE reads anew with MiXCR; each CDR3 protein has one entry. This sample has roughly 900,000 distinct CDR3 sequences, with under 35% found just once. Sequenced: blood. This sequence originates from a woman over 75 in good health. V usage is TRBV5-1 and J usage is TRBJ1-1, with TRBD1 as a possible D gene (6 bases). CDR3 DNA: TGCGCCAGCAGCTCTTATGTAACAGGGAGGAGCACTGAAGCTTTCTTT. Translation gives CASSSYVTGRSTEAFF.